The clone carrying this T cell receptor (beta chain) came up a few times. Its antigen is unknown. The sample is drawn from a study of graft-versus-host responses after intestinal transplantation. The repertoire was sequenced with immunoSEQ multiplex PCR; TCRdb's copy has only in-frame clones and lacks some. This table holds about 100,000 clones, around 90% found once. V lost 5 bases to trimming and J lost 5 bases, with 10 bases between them. From germline, CDR1 is SNHLY and CDR2 FYNNEI. The CDR3 consists of 12 residues. The origin of this receptor is a human donor who received an intestinal transplant. The sequences come from unstimulated CD8+ T cells sorted from spleen or lymph node cells, collected before intestinal transplant. This chain links TRBV2 with TRBJ2-7; no firm D call. The CDR3 coding sequence is TGTGCCAGCAGTTCTCCAGGCCACGAGCAGTACTTC. Encoded protein: CASSSPGHEQYF.